Presented here are 25 T cell receptor beta chains from one specimen sequenced in a study of circulating and synovial CD4+ cells in juvenile arthritis. Here immunoSEQ multiplex PCR was the method, and the copy in TCRdb shows in-frame clones only, minus some. Of around 32,000 clones listed, over 85% are singletons. Input material: CD4+ T cells from blood. These receptors were taken from a human donor with juvenile idiopathic arthritis.

V gene TRBV6-5 combines with J gene TRBJ2-3, with 8 bases fitting TRBD2. This CDR3 is 15 amino acids long. V lost 0 bases and J lost 3; bases outside the gene matches: 2. Germline lookup yields CDR1 MNHEY and CDR2 SVGAGI. This CDR3 reads CASSYSPSGTDTQYF. The CDR3, as DNA: TGTGCCAGCAGTTACTCGCCTAGCGGGACAGATACGCAGTATTTT.

The chain has TRBV6-5 and TRBJ1-2, with 7 bases that match TRBD1. The CDR3 has 12 residues. J lost 5 bases, V lost 7 bases, and 4 bases had no gene match. The V gene's germline CDR1 is MNHEY and CDR2 SVGAGI. CDR3 sequence reads: CASKGGLYGYTF. The CDR3, as DNA: TGTGCCAGCAAAGGGGGCCTTTATGGCTACACCTTC.

For this clone: The junction departs from the called germline gene at one end, perhaps through a read error. This specimen includes other DNA sequences encoding the same CDR3. CDR3 nucleotides: TGTGCCTGGAGTGGGGGGGGGACCCTCGGCAGAGCGGGAAGCTCCTACGAACAGTACTTC. Translation gives CAWSGGGTLGRAGSSYEQYF. The chain joins TRBV30 to TRBJ2-7; 7 bases are a match to TRBD2. CDR1 and CDR2 (germline): GTSNPN, SVGIG (reference sequence). The CDR3 spans 20 residues.

This chain joins TRBV10-2 and TRBJ2-7; 14 bases match TRBD2. Per the germline V gene, CDR1 is WSHSY and CDR2 is SAAADI. V trimming: 6 bases; J trimming: 6 bases; junction bases outside the gene matches: 7. The CDR3 has 15 residues. For the CDR3, the DNA is TGCGCCAGCAGGGGGACTAGCGGGAGTTTGGGCGAGCAGTACTTC. Its protein product is CASRGTSGSLGEQYF.

The genes are TRBV28 and TRBJ1-5, with 9 nucleotides matching TRBD1. Germline CDR1 is MDHEN and CDR2 is SYDVKM. The V and J ends lost 5 bases and 6 bases, in that order; junction bases with no gene match: 8. CDR3 length equals 15 residues. This chain's CDR3 is CASSRPGQGRQPQHF. The CDR3 nucleotides are TGTGCCAGCAGTCGACCGGGACAGGGCCGTCAGCCCCAGCATTTT.

The genes are TRBV2 and TRBJ2-7, with 12 nucleotides matching TRBD1. V was pared by 10 bases and J by 6 bases, with 10 bases of the junction left unmatched. Germline-derived CDR1 and CDR2 are SNHLY and FYNNEI. The CDR3 runs to 14 residues. CDR3 sequence (DNA): TGTGCCACGGTTCCGGGACAGGGGGCTGCCGAGCAGTACTTC. Amino acids: CATVPGQGAAEQYF.

The rearrangement links TRBV7-9 to TRBJ2-3; D unresolved. The V gene's germline CDR1 is SEHNR and CDR2 FQNEAQ (reference sequence). The CDR3 is made up of 13 amino acids. With 5 bases removed from V and 7 bases from J, the gap between germline ends came to 13 bases. The CDR3, as DNA: TGTGCCAGCAGCCCGAGACAAAAGAATACGCAGTATTTT. This translates into CASSPRQKNTQYF.

The chain recombines TRBV19 with TRBJ1-5; D not certain. The ends were cut back, 4 bases at V and 5 bases at J, with 6 bases in the middle. This CDR3 is built from 12 residues. The germline CDR1 and CDR2 sequences are LNHDA and SQIVND (reference sequence). The CDR3, as DNA: TGTGCCAGTAGTAGTAACTATCAGCCCCAGCATTTT. The encoded protein is CASSSNYQPQHF.

The genes are TRBV5-4 and TRBJ2-1, with TRBD2 as a possible D gene (6 bases). Germline assignment: CDR1 SGHNT and CDR2 YYREEE (reference sequence). The CDR3 runs to 16 residues. The V end was cut by 0 bases, the J end by 5 bases, with 15 bases between. The CDR3 DNA reads as TGTGCCAGCAGCTTGGCCCCGACTAGAGCTGACAATGAGCAGTTCTTC. Translated: CASSLAPTRADNEQFF. The full variable domain, its missing parts supplied by reference TRBV5-4 and TRBJ2-1, is ETGVTQSPTHLIKTRGQQVTLRCSSQSGHNTVSWYQQALGQGPQFIFQYYREEENGRGNFPPRFSGLQFPNYSSELNVNALELDDSALYLCASSLAPTRADNEQFFGPGTRLTVL.

The CDR3 region is CASIPSGTYEQYF. The DNA for the CDR3 is TGTGCCAGCATTCCGAGCGGAACCTACGAGCAGTACTTC. The genes are TRBV6-6 and TRBJ2-7; D is possibly TRBD2 (5 bases). CDR3 size: 13 residues. V was trimmed by 7 bases and J by 2 bases, leaving 12 bases between them. Germline CDR1 is MNHNY and CDR2 is SVGAGI (reference sequence).

This chain uses TRBV27 with TRBJ2-3; TRBD2 matches 8 bases. CDR3 size: 15 residues. The germline V gene encodes CDR1 MNHEY and CDR2 SMNVEV (reference sequence). V shed 6 bases, J shed 2 bases, and the junction held 7 bases outside the gene matches. This chain's CDR3 is CASRGTSGYTDTQYF. The CDR3 nucleotides read TGTGCCAGCAGGGGGACTAGTGGGTACACAGATACGCAGTATTTT.

The chain has TRBV12-5 and TRBJ1-5; D call uncertain. Trimming took 5 bases from V and 0 from J, leaving 20 bases between them. The CDR3 is 18 residues long. Germline values: CDR1 LGHNT, CDR2 FRNRAP. This chain's CDR3 is CASGPPPPEHYSNQPQHF. In DNA, the CDR3 is TGTGCTAGTGGTCCCCCCCCTCCTGAGCACTATAGCAATCAGCCCCAGCATTTT.

The CDR3 region has the DNA TGTGCCAGTACGGACAGGCAGGCACCCTACGAGCAGTACTTC. This gives the protein CASTDRQAPYEQYF. The chain is built from TRBV19 and TRBJ2-7; 7 nucleotides align to TRBD1. CDR1 is LNHDA, CDR2 SQIVND, per germline (reference sequence). After removal of 7 bases from V and 2 bases from J, the junction contained 8 bases not matched to a gene. CDR3 length equals 14 residues.

This clone was counted once. V is TRBV19 and J is TRBJ1-1, with 8 positions matching TRBD1. J gave up 2 bases and V 5 bases, and 7 bases lay outside the gene matches. Germline V gives CDR1 LNHDA, CDR2 SQIVND (reference sequence). The CDR3 contains 15 residues. For the CDR3, the DNA is TGTGCCAGTAGTCCCTCGGGACAGGTAAACACTGAAGCTTTCTTT. It encodes CASSPSGQVNTEAFF.

This clone was detected only once. V usage is TRBV5-1 and J usage is TRBJ2-3, with D maybe TRBD2 (6 bases). In germline, CDR1 is SGHRS, CDR2 YFSETQ. The CDR3 has 15 amino acids. Trimming left V 0 bases short and J 2 bases short, with 10 bases between. CDR3 in amino acids: CASSLGGKSTDTQYF. CDR3 coding DNA: TGCGCCAGCAGCTTGGGCGGGAAGTCCACAGATACGCAGTATTTT.

In this sample, this clone turned up once. The gene calls are TRBV27 and TRBJ1-4; D is possibly TRBD1 (6 bases). CDR1 MNHEY and CDR2 SMNVEV come from the germline V gene (reference sequence). V lost 3 bases and J lost 3, with 8 bases in between. CDR3 length: 14 residues. The CDR3 bases are TGTGCCAGCAGTTTTGGGGGCCCTAATGAAAAACTGTTTTTT. Its translation: CASSFGGPNEKLFF.

This chain links TRBV19 with TRBJ1-1, with a possible D match to TRBD1 (5 bases). Trimming took 3 bases from V and 7 from J, leaving 15 bases between them. CDR3 size: 14 residues. Germline CDR1 is LNHDA and CDR2 is SQIVND (reference sequence). CDR3 sequence: CASSMKGIGGEAFF. The DNA for the CDR3 is TGTGCCAGTAGTATGAAGGGGATAGGCGGTGAAGCTTTCTTT. The entire variable domain, with the rest obtained from reference TRBV19 and TRBJ1-1, is as follows: DGGITQSPKYLFRKEGQNVTLSCEQNLNHDAMYWYRQDPGQGLRLIYYSQIVNDFQKGDIAEGYSVSREKKESFPLTVTSAQKNPTAFYLCASSMKGIGGEAFFGQGTRLTVV.

The gene calls are TRBV19 and TRBJ2-3; 7 nucleotides align to TRBD1. V lost 5 bases and J lost 3; bases outside the gene matches: 8. CDR1 and CDR2 from the germline V gene are LNHDA and SQIVND (reference sequence). The CDR3 length is 15 residues. CDR3 region: CASSPRQGATDTQYF. The CDR3 DNA follows: TGTGCCAGTAGTCCTCGACAGGGCGCGACAGATACGCAGTATTTT.

J is TRBJ2-1 and V is TRBV29-1; 9 positions agree with TRBD1. The CDR3 runs 13 residues. Looked up from germline, CDR1 is SQVTM and CDR2 is ANQGSEA. J gave up 5 bases and V 7 bases, and 6 bases lay outside the gene matches. CDR3 sequence: CSATGQGHNEQFF. The CDR3 DNA is TGCAGCGCTACCGGACAGGGGCACAATGAGCAGTTCTTC.

This sequence joins TRBV30 and TRBJ1-1; tentative D call: TRBD1 (6 bases). Germline lookup yields CDR1 GTSNPN and CDR2 SVGIG (reference sequence). The V end lost 5 bases, the J end lost 1 base, and 11 bases lay between the germline ends. This CDR3 is built from 13 residues. The CDR3 sequence: CAWGKQGNTEAFF. CDR3 DNA: TGTGCCTGGGGCAAACAGGGGAACACTGAAGCTTTCTTT.

The chain links TRBV18 to TRBJ1-5; 9 positions agree with TRBD1. The CDR3 spans 12 residues. Unmatched junction bases numbered 2, after V lost 6 bases and J lost 8 bases. Germline V gene sequence: CDR1 KGHSH, CDR2 LQKENI. The chain's CDR3 is CASSRQGEPQHF. The CDR3 nucleotides are TGTGCCAGCTCGCGACAGGGGGAGCCCCAGCATTTT. The variable domain in full, completed from reference TRBV18 and TRBJ1-5, reads NAGVMQNPRHLVRRRGQEARLRCSPMKGHSHVYWYRQLPEEGLKFMVYLQKENIIDESGMPKERFSAEFPKEGPSILRIQQVVRGDSAAYFCASSRQGEPQHFGDGTRLSIL.

The chain employs TRBV28 and TRBJ1-1, with D maybe TRBD1 (6 bases). V was trimmed by 6 bases and J by 6 bases, leaving 11 bases between them. The CDR3 totals 12 residues. The germline V gene encodes CDR1 MDHEN and CDR2 SYDVKM. CDR3 bases: TGTGCCAGCAGCCGGCGGGGGCCTGAAGCTTTCTTT. Encoded protein: CASSRRGPEAFF.

Only a few counts were recorded for this clone. This rearrangement joins TRBV21-1 to TRBJ2-7; the DNA was not compared with TRBD2, the D call given in the table. TRBV21-1 is described as a pseudogene. CDR3 length: 13 residues. CDR3 in DNA: TGTGCCAGTGAGGGCACTCCCACCTACGAGCAGTACTTC. Protein product: CASEGTPTYEQYF.

CDR3 residues: CASNLDSTYEQYF. CDR3 DNA: TGTGCCAGCAATCTCGACTCAACCTACGAGCAGTACTTC. J is TRBJ2-7 and V is TRBV28; D gene ambiguous. The CDR3 length is 13 residues. The germline V and J ends were trimmed by 7 bases and 2 bases, with 12 bases remaining between them. CDR1 is MDHEN and CDR2 is SYDVKM in the germline V gene.

This sequence joins TRBV19 and TRBJ2-1; TRBD2 matches at 7 bases. The germline CDR1 and CDR2 sequences are LNHDA and SQIVND (reference sequence). Trimming at V came to 5 bases and at J to 7 bases, leaving 8 bases not matched to a gene. The CDR3 extends over 14 amino acids. The CDR3 reads CASSRGSGRNEQFF. CDR3 sequence (DNA): TGTGCCAGTAGTCGGGGATCCGGGAGGAATGAGCAGTTCTTC.